This T cell receptor beta chain was obtained from a study of shared clonotypes between healthy human individuals (dated by TCRdb to 2018 to 2021). Turning to the overall study: The cohort comprised a couple of women and a few men aged 18 to 49 years. For each donor, CD4 naive and CD4 memory were each run on three plates, CD8 naive on two plates, and CD8 memory on one plate. Blood TCR repertoires of roughly five healthy adults were deeply sequenced to estimate repertoire size and the extent of clonotype sharing between individuals. To increase sequencing depth and limit assay-specific biases, TCR repertoire library preparation and sequencing were carried out by different laboratories using diverse techniques. Between about 0.85 and 9.5 billion PBMCs per donor were obtained by leukapheresis. General study outcomes and caveats: Across a handful of donors, roughly 5.1% of naive CD4, approximately 4% of naive CD8, about 2% of memory CD4, and approximately 0.42% of memory CD8 clonotypes were shared. Naive subsets generally had larger estimated clonotype richness than memory subsets. Compared with non-shared clonotypes, clonotypes shared by all four sorted-subset donors had higher generation probabilities. The small number of donors limited the genetic and exposure-history diversity represented. Pairwise subsampling indicated that sequencing depth was expected to affect the degree of clonotype sharing among donors. Only blood was sampled, and tissue TCR repertoires likely differ from those in blood. Even with the large sequencing depth, rarefaction of the sorted-subset datasets indicated that sequencing was incomplete.

Regarding this clone: Its antigen remains undetermined. Within one base of it there is no much larger clone, and no base qualities were kept. Other DNA sequences within the sample encode an identical CDR3.

The CDR1 and CDR2 encoded by the germline V gene are MNHEY and SVGAGI. V and J are trimmed by 6 bases and 2 bases, and the gene matches miss 6 bases of the junction. The CDR3 runs 14 residues from the cysteine to the phenylalanine. This entry keeps only the CDR3 DNA: 42 bases, framed from base 1. For the CD8 naive samples, CD45RO-negative cells were positively selected for CCR7, yielding a CD45RA+CCR7+ population from which TemRA cells were excluded. The donors were healthy, HIV-negative adults with no recently reported acute infections or vaccinations. All donors were Caucasian adults living in Nashville, Tennessee, USA. Blood was collected by leukapheresis, and PBMCs were isolated by Ficoll-Histopaque density gradient centrifugation and then cryopreserved in liquid nitrogen vapor phase. Analytical flow cytometry was used to check the purity and quantity of each magnetically sorted T cell population. Genomic DNA was isolated from each sorted fraction and quantified by UV absorbance on a Nanodrop 2000c.

Using the deep immunoSEQ assay, TCR CDR3 regions were amplified from genomic DNA by multiplex PCR. Extracted genomic DNA from each cell subset was spread evenly across all wells of several immunoSEQ 96-well plates, with each plate serving as a replicate. For sorted subsets, each replicate PCR was loaded with approximately 0.2 ug genomic DNA, equivalent to 25,000 to 30,000 T cell genomes. Purified libraries were measured with a Qubit 3.0 fluorometer, size-checked on a Bioanalyzer 2100, and measured again with the KAPA Library Quantification kit. Each immunoSEQ 96-well plate was sequenced on its own single-read 150-cycle Illumina NextSeq 550 flow cell. Processing in the source paper ran as follows. Because only junctional sequences without quality scores were contained in the immunoSEQ output, filtering matching that applied to full-length reads could not be performed. Sequences were annotated with PyIR, a Python wrapper for IgBLAST v1.9, using IMGT germline references to assign V/J genes and CDR3. Any read was removed if the V/J assignment was weak (E-value above 1e-6), the CDR3 was missing, or the read contained stop codons, out-of-frame junctions, or ambiguous translated residues. A V3J clonotype was defined by an identical inferred V gene, J gene, and CDR3 amino acid sequence. To compute the percentage overlap between repertoires, the number of shared unique clonotypes was divided by the size of the smaller repertoire. Richness of each repertoire was evaluated using RTK rarefaction, the Chao1 estimator, and Recon v2.1 estimates of unobserved clonotypes. Generation probabilities for all TCRbeta clonotypes obtained by the gDNA method from a few donors were computed using OLGA. In TCRdb, the immuneACCESS table is reduced to in-frame sequences with V and J assigned. These tables do not hold every clone; where another copy was compared, an unresolved V gene accounts for under half, and the others remain unexplained. V and J calls and clone size are copied from that table; D and trimming were computed from the DNA. The sample has around 1.9 million clones on record, roughly 95% of them singletons. The ten largest clonotypes hold around 1.7% of the sample.

Sequenced: naive CD8+ T cells from PBMCs. The cell subset or site label for this specimen denotes: CD45RA+CCR7+. This clonotype was sampled from a man between 18 and 35 years old in good health. Some clones in this sample may be carry-over from other donors' samples. The rearranged segments are TRBV6-5 and TRBJ1-1, with 7 junctional bases fitting TRBD1. The sequenced DNA: TGTGCCAGCAGCTCGGGACAGCTAAACACTGAAGCTTTCTTT. This gives the protein CASSSGQLNTEAFF.